The clone carrying this T cell receptor beta chain has a handful of counts. TCRdb re-analysed the 5' RACE reads in MiXCR, keeping a single row per CDR3 protein. The data hold 350,000 to 550,000 distinct CDR3 sequences, with roughly 18% observed a single time. Trimming left V 8 bases short and J 0 bases short, with 7 bases between. The CDR3 consists of 11 residues. Looked up from germline, CDR1 is SQVTM and CDR2 is ANQGSEA. This record comes from a study of T-cell memory formation after mild COVID-19. Study-wide context: TCR clusters were largely donor specific.

The specimen sequenced was PBMCs or a T cell subset sorted from them (not recorded which). This sequence was found in a man aged 18 to 30 who had mild COVID-19 (a few samples of this study predate the infection). Cell type and time point are not known. The V and J genes are TRBV29-1 and TRBJ1-2, with no clear D. CDR3 DNA sequence: TGCAGCCACGGGACTAACTATGGCTACACCTTC. Its translation is CSHGTNYGYTF.